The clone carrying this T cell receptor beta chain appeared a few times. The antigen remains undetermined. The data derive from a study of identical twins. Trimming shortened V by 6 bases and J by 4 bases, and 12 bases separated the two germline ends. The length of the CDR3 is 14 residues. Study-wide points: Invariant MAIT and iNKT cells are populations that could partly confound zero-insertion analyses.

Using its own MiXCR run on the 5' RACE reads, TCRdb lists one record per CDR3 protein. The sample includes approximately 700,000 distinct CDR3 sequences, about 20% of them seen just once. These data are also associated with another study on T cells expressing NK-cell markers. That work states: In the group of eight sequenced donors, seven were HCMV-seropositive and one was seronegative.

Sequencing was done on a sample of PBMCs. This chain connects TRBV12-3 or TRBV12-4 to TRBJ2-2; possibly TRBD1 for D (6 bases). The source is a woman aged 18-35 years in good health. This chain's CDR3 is CASREDRLTGELFF. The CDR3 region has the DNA TGTGCCAGCAGAGAGGACAGACTCACCGGGGAGCTGTTTTTT.